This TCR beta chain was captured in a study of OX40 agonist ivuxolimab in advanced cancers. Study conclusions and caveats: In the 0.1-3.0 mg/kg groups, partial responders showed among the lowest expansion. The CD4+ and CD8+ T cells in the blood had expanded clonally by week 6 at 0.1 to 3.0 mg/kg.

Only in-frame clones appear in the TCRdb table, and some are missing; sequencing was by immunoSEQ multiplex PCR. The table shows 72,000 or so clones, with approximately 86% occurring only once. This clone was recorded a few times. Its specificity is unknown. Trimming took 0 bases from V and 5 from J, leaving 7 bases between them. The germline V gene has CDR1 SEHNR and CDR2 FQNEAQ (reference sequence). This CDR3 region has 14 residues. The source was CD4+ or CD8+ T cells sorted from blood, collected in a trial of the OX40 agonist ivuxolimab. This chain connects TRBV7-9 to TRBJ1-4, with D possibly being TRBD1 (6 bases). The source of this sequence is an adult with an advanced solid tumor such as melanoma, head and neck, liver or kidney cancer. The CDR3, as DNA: TGTGCCAGCAGCTTAGCAGGACAGAATGAAAAACTGTTTTTT. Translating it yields CASSLAGQNEKLFF.